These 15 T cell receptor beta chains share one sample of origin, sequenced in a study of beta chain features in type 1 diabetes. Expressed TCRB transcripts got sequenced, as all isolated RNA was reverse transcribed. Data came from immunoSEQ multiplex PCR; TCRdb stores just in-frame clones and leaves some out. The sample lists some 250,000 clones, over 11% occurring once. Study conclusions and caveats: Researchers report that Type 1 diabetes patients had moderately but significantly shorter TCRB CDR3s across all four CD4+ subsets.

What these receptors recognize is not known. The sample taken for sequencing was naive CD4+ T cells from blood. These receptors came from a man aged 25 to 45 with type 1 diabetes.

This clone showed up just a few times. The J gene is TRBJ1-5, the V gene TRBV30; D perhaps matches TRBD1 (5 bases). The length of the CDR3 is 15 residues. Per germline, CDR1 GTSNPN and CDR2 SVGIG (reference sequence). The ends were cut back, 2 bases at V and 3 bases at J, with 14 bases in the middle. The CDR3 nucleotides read TGTGCCTGGAGTCTACCGGGACTGTACAATCAGCCCCAGCATTTT. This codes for CAWSLPGLYNQPQHF. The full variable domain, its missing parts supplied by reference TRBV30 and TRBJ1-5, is SQTIHQWPATLVQPVGSPLSLECTVEGTSNPNLYWYRQAAGRGLQLLFYSVGIGQISSEVPQNLSASRPQDRQFILSSKKLLLSDSGFYLCAWSLPGLYNQPQHFGDGTRLSIL.

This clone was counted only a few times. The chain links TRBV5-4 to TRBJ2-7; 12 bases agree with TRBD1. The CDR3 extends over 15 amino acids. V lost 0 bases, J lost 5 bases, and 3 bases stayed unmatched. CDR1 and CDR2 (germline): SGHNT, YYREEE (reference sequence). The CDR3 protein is CASSLVGTGGHEQYF. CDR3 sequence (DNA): TGTGCCAGCAGCTTGGTAGGGACAGGGGGCCACGAGCAGTACTTC. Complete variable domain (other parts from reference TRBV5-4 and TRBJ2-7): ETGVTQSPTHLIKTRGQQVTLRCSSQSGHNTVSWYQQALGQGPQFIFQYYREEENGRGNFPPRFSGLQFPNYSSELNVNALELDDSALYLCASSLVGTGGHEQYFGPGTRLTVT.

The CDR3 DNA is TGTGCCAGCACCTCCCCGCGTCCCCAGGGAGAGACCCAGTACTTC. Amino acids: CASTSPRPQGETQYF. This rearrangement joins TRBV21-1 to TRBJ2-5; TRBD1, the table's D call, lacks a check against the DNA. TRBV21-1 is marked as a pseudogene. The CDR3 consists of 15 residues.

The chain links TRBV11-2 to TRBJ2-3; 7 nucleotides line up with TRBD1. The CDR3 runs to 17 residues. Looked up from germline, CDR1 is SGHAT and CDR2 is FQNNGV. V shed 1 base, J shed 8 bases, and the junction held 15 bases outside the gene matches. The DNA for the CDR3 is TGTGCCAGCAGCTTAGGTCTTCCGGGACAGAAACGTCTTACGCAGTATTTT. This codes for CASSLGLPGQKRLTQYF.

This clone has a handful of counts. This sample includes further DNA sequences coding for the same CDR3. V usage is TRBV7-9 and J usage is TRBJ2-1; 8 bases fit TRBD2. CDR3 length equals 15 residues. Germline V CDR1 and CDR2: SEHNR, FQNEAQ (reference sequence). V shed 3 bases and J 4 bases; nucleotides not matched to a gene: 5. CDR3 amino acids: CASSLGGGSYNEQFF. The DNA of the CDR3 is TGTGCCAGCAGCTTGGGCGGGGGGTCATACAATGAGCAGTTCTTC.

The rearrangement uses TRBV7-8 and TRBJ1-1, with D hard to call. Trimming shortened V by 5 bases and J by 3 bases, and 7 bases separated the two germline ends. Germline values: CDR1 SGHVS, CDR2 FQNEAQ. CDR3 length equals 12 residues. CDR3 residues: CASSRPDTEAFF. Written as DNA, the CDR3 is TGTGCCAGCAGCCGCCCGGACACTGAAGCTTTCTTT.

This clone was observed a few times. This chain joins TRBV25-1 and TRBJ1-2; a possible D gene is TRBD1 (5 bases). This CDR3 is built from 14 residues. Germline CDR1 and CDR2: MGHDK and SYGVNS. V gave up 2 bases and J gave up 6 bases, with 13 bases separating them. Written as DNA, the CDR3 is TGTGCCAGCAGTGAAAGGGCAGGGAGGGATGGCTACACCTTC. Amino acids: CASSERAGRDGYTF.

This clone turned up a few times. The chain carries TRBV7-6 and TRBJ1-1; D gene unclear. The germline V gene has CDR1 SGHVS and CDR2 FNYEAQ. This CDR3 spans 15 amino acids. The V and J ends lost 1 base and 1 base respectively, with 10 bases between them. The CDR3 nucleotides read TGTGCCAGCAGCTTAGTAGACGGAGCGAACACTGAAGCTTTCTTT. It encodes CASSLVDGANTEAFF.

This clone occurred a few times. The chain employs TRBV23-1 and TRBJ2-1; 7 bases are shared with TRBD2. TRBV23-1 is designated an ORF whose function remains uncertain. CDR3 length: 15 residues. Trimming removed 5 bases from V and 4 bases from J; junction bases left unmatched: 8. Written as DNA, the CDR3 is TGCGCCAGCAGTAAAACTAGCGCCCTATACAATGAGCAGTTCTTC. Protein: CASSKTSALYNEQFF.

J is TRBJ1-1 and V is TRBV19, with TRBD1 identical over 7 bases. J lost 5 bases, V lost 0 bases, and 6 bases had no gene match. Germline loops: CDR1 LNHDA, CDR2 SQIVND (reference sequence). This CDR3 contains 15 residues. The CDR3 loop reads CASSIDKRGRTEAFF. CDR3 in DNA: TGTGCCAGTAGTATAGATAAGAGGGGGCGTACTGAAGCTTTCTTT.

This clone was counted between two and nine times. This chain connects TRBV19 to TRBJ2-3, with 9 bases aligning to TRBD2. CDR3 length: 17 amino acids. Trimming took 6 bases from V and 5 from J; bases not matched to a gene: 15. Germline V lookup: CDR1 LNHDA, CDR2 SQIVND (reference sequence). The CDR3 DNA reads TGTGCCAGTAGCTTCGTAGTAGCGGGAGCCCGCGGAGATACGCAGTATTTT. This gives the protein CASSFVVAGARGDTQYF.

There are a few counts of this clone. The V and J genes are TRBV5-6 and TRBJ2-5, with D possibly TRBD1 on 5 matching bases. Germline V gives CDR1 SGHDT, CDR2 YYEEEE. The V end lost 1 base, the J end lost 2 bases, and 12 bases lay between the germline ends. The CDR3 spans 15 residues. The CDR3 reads CASSLFVRTQETQYF. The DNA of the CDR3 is TGTGCCAGCAGCTTGTTTGTGCGGACACAAGAGACCCAGTACTTC.

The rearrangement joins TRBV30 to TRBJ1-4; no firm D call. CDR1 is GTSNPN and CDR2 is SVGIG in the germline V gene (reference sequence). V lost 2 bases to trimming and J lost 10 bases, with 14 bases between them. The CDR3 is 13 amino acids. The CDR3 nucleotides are TGTGCCTGGAGTTCCACCTCTCGAGGAAAACTGTTTTTT. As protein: CAWSSTSRGKLFF.

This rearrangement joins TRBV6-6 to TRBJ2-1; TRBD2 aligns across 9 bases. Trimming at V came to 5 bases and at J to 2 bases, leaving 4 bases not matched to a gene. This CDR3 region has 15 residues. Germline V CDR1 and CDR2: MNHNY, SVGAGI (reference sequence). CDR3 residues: CASSTSSGAYNEQFF. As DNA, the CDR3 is TGTGCCAGCAGTACGTCTAGCGGGGCCTACAATGAGCAGTTCTTC.

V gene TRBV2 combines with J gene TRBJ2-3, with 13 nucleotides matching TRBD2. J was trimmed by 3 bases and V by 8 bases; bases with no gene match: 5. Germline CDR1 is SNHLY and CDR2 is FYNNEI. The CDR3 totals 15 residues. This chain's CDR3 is CASGLAGVATDTQYF. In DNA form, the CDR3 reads TGTGCCAGCGGACTAGCGGGAGTTGCGACAGATACGCAGTATTTT.